This TCR beta chain emerged from a study of OX40 agonist ivuxolimab in advanced cancers. V was shortened by 6 bases and J by 0 bases, with 11 bases between the two germline ends. CDR1 and CDR2 from the germline V gene are LNHDA and SQIVND (reference sequence). The CDR3 runs 15 residues. Sequencing was performed with immunoSEQ multiplex PCR; in TCRdb, only in-frame clones are kept and a portion is missing. The table lists around 55,000 clones, around 86% of them singletons. The chain carries TRBV19 and TRBJ2-2; a weak D match, TRBD1 (5 bases). Sequencing used CD4+ or CD8+ T cells sorted from blood, obtained in a trial of the OX40 agonist ivuxolimab. The sequence derives from an adult with an advanced solid tumor such as melanoma, head and neck, liver or kidney cancer. The chain's CDR3 is CASSILQANTGELFF. CDR3 coding DNA: TGTGCCAGTAGCATCCTACAGGCGAACACCGGGGAGCTGTTTTTT. The full variable domain, with the rest looked up from reference TRBV19 and TRBJ2-2, is DGGITQSPKYLFRKEGQNVTLSCEQNLNHDAMYWYRQDPGQGLRLIYYSQIVNDFQKGDIAEGYSVSREKKESFPLTVTSAQKNPTAFYLCASSILQANTGELFFGEGSRLTVL.